This passage covers 6 T cell receptor beta chains from one sample sequenced in a study of shared clonotypes between healthy human individuals (TCRdb year 2020). Library preparation used the immunoSEQ multiplex PCR assay. In its TCRdb copy, this immuneACCESS table keeps in-frame sequences only and misses some clones. Where compared with another copy, unresolved V genes explain less than half of these, and the others have no known cause. Here the sample has 650,000 to 800,000 clones; roughly 72% occur a single time. Approximately 1.8% of the sample lies in the top ten. Sequencing used memory CD4+ T cells sorted from blood. The cell subset or site label for this specimen denotes: CD45RA-negative fraction. These receptors were taken from a woman in her twenties or thirties in good health.

This rearrangement joins TRBV18 to TRBJ2-2, with 9 bases identical to TRBD1. With 5 bases clipped from V and 0 bases from J, the junction kept 4 bases outside the gene matches. The CDR3 is made up of 16 amino acids. Germline CDR1 is KGHSH and CDR2 is LQKENI. This CDR3 is CASSEGTGTNTGELFF. The CDR3 DNA reads TGTGCCAGCTCAGAAGGGACAGGGACGAACACCGGGGAGCTGTTTTTT.

Remarks on this clone: Different DNA sequences within this sample yield the same CDR3. The chain uses TRBV10-1 and TRBJ2-1; D call uncertain. The CDR3 contains 13 residues. Germline CDR1 WNHNN, CDR2 SYGVQD (reference sequence). V lost 2 bases to trimming and J lost 4 bases, with 6 bases between them. CDR3 bases: TGCGCCAGCAGTGAGGGATTATACAATGAGCAGTTCTTC. As protein: CASSEGLYNEQFF.

The rearrangement links TRBV6-1 to TRBJ2-7; D may be TRBD2 (7 bases). CDR1 is MNHNS, CDR2 SASEGT, per germline. CDR3 length: 15 amino acids. V lost 1 base and J 3 bases, leaving 13 bases between the germline ends. The DNA for the CDR3 is TGTGCCAGCAGTGAAGGGGGGCGCGGGAGCTACGAGCAGTACTTC. Its translation is CASSEGGRGSYEQYF.

In its sample, this clone was seen a few times. The chain employs TRBV28 and TRBJ2-7, with a possible D match to TRBD1 (5 bases). The CDR3 has 12 residues. Germline values: CDR1 MDHEN, CDR2 SYDVKM. V was shortened by 7 bases and J by 4 bases, with 11 bases between the two germline ends. CDR3 amino acids: CASNSQGYEQYF. The CDR3 DNA follows: TGTGCCAGCAATTCCCAGGGATACGAGCAGTACTTC.

The chain links TRBV5-1 to TRBJ2-2; 8 bases match TRBD2. The length of the CDR3 is 19 residues. J gave up 4 bases and V 3 bases, and 17 bases lay outside the gene matches. Germline CDR1 is SGHRS and CDR2 is YFSETQ. CDR3 sequence (DNA): TGCGCCAGCAGCTCCCCTCCCGGGAGGGCCCTCTTCTCCACCGGGGAGCTGTTTTTT. As protein: CASSSPPGRALFSTGELFF.

This clone was seen once. This sequence joins TRBV5-4 and TRBJ2-3; 7 bases map to TRBD2. CDR1 SGHNT and CDR2 YYREEE come from the germline V gene (reference sequence). V lost 4 bases, J lost 5 bases, and 13 bases stayed unmatched. This CDR3 comprises 16 residues. In nucleotides, the CDR3 is TGTGCCAGCAGCGGGTGGGTGGCGGGAGAGGTAGATACGCAGTATTTT. As protein: CASSGWVAGEVDTQYF. The whole variable domain, remainder taken from reference TRBV5-4 and TRBJ2-3, is ETGVTQSPTHLIKTRGQQVTLRCSSQSGHNTVSWYQQALGQGPQFIFQYYREEENGRGNFPPRFSGLQFPNYSSELNVNALELDDSALYLCASSGWVAGEVDTQYFGPGTRLTVL.